Shown below are 19 T cell receptor beta chains from a single sample sequenced in a study of OX40 agonist ivuxolimab in advanced cancers. Generated by immunoSEQ multiplex PCR, the TCRdb table keeps only in-frame clones and is missing some. The repertoire holds around 18,000 clones, with around 87% as singletons. The sequenced sample was CD4+ or CD8+ T cells sorted from blood, obtained in a trial of the OX40 agonist ivuxolimab. The receptors originated from an adult with an advanced solid tumor such as melanoma, head and neck, liver or kidney cancer.

In this sample, this clone turned up once. The chain employs TRBV19 and TRBJ2-7, with D perhaps TRBD1 (7 bases). Per germline, CDR1 LNHDA and CDR2 SQIVND (reference sequence). V lost 7 bases and J 6 bases, leaving 25 bases between the germline ends. CDR3 size: 16 residues. In DNA, the CDR3 is TGTGCCAGTACCCCCTTTGCGGGACAGCAGTGGAGCGAGCAGTACTTC. Its translation: CASTPFAGQQWSEQYF.

This chain connects TRBV6-5 to TRBJ2-7; 11 bases map to TRBD2. With 0 bases clipped from V and 9 bases from J, the junction kept 7 bases outside the gene matches. Germline V gene sequence: CDR1 MNHEY, CDR2 SVGAGI. The CDR3 is 15 amino acids. The CDR3 sequence is CASSYSTSGNLGQYF. The CDR3 DNA is TGTGCCAGCAGTTACTCGACTAGCGGGAATTTAGGGCAGTACTTC.

This clone was detected once. This chain uses TRBV14 with TRBJ2-7; TRBD2 is a possible D gene (6 bases). Germline values: CDR1 SGHDN, CDR2 FVKESK. This CDR3 region has 14 residues. The V end was cut by 5 bases, the J end by 4 bases, with 15 bases between. CDR3 region: CASSSAGTQYEQYF. CDR3 in DNA: TGTGCCAGCAGCTCGGCCGGGACTCAATACGAGCAGTACTTC.

This rearrangement joins TRBV28 to TRBJ2-1; 8 bases are a match to TRBD2. The CDR3 totals 15 residues. V was clipped by 3 bases and J by 3 bases; unmatched bases: 4. Germline CDR1 is MDHEN and CDR2 is SYDVKM. The CDR3 region is CASSFRAGGYNEQFF. The CDR3 region has the DNA TGTGCCAGCAGTTTTAGGGCGGGAGGCTACAATGAGCAGTTCTTC.

The V gene is TRBV28, the J gene TRBJ1-5; D perhaps matches TRBD1 (5 bases). Germline values: CDR1 MDHEN, CDR2 SYDVKM. The CDR3 length is 14 residues. Trimming left V 6 bases short and J 5 bases short, with 14 bases between. This CDR3 reads CASRNLGADQPQHF. The CDR3 region has the DNA TGTGCCAGCAGAAATCTCGGGGCGGATCAGCCCCAGCATTTT. The entire variable domain, with the rest obtained from reference TRBV28 and TRBJ1-5, is as follows: DVKVTQSSRYLVKRTGEKVFLECVQDMDHENMFWYRQDPGLGLRLIYFSYDVKMKEKGDIPEGYSVSREKKERFSLILESASTNQTSMYLCASRNLGADQPQHFGDGTRLSIL.

In its sample, this clone was seen once. J is TRBJ2-7 and V is TRBV4-3, with 9 nucleotides matching TRBD2. CDR3 length: 15 amino acids. The J segment lost 4 bases and the V segment lost 2 bases, leaving 6 bases of the junction unmatched. The germline gives CDR1 LGHNA, CDR2 YSLEER. In DNA, the CDR3 is TGCGCCAGCAGCCAACGGCGGGAGGGCGGGTACGAGCAGTACTTC. Residues: CASSQRREGGYEQYF.

V gene TRBV9 combines with J gene TRBJ2-3; 8 bases match TRBD1. The CDR3 has 15 amino acids. Germline V CDR1 and CDR2: SGDLS, YYNGEE. V dropped 3 bases and J dropped 4; count of bases not matched to a gene: 7. CDR3 in amino acids: CASSGSGGAPDTQYF. The DNA of the CDR3 is TGTGCCAGCAGCGGTTCAGGGGGCGCGCCAGATACGCAGTATTTT.

V gene TRBV6-5 combines with J gene TRBJ1-2; possible D gene TRBD1, 5 bases. Trimming left V 0 bases short and J 2 bases short, with 10 bases between. CDR1 is MNHEY, CDR2 SVGAGI, per germline. There are 15 residues in the CDR3. The DNA for the CDR3 is TGTGCCAGCAGTTACTCCCGAGGGGACAACTATGGCTACACCTTC. Translating gives CASSYSRGDNYGYTF.

This chain connects TRBV19 to TRBJ1-1, with TRBD1 as a possible D gene (5 bases). In germline, CDR1 is LNHDA, CDR2 SQIVND (reference sequence). The CDR3 totals 14 residues. The germline V and J ends were trimmed by 3 bases and 4 bases, with 12 bases remaining between them. The CDR3 nucleotides are TGTGCCAGTAGTATTGGATGGGGGGGCACTGAAGCTTTCTTT. Protein sequence: CASSIGWGGTEAFF.

The genes are TRBV4-1 and TRBJ1-3, with D uncertain. This CDR3 comprises 18 residues. Germline V lookup: CDR1 MGHRA, CDR2 YSYEKL. V was shortened by 0 bases and J by 0 bases, with 15 bases between the two germline ends. CDR3 nucleotides: TGCGCCAGCAGCCAAGATTCCCCGGGCATGTCCTCTGGAAACACCATATATTTT. Amino acid sequence: CASSQDSPGMSSGNTIYF.

This clone appeared once. V is TRBV9 and J is TRBJ2-7; possibly TRBD1 or TRBD2 for D (5 bases each). This CDR3 is built from 15 residues. The V end was cut by 0 bases, the J end by 2 bases, with 12 bases between. Germline-derived CDR1 and CDR2 are SGDLS and YYNGEE. Here the CDR3 reads CASSVAGSGTYEQYF. Here the CDR3 DNA reads TGTGCCAGCAGCGTAGCAGGGTCGGGAACCTACGAGCAGTACTTC.

The gene calls are TRBV6-5 and TRBJ1-2, with D possibly matching TRBD1 (6 bases). Trimming pared 2 bases from V and 5 bases from J, leaving 12 bases between. Germline V lookup: CDR1 MNHEY, CDR2 SVGAGI. The CDR3 totals 14 residues. In DNA, the CDR3 is TGTGCCAGCAGTTACGGCCAAGGGGGTTATGGCTACACCTTC. Translated, it gives CASSYGQGGYGYTF.

The CDR3 DNA reads TGTGCCAGCAGCTCCGACCCTAGCGGCTACGAGCAGTACTTC. The encoded protein is CASSSDPSGYEQYF. The chain joins TRBV25-1 to TRBJ2-7, with 7 bases aligning to TRBD2. Germline-derived CDR1 and CDR2 are MGHDK and SYGVNS. V shed 6 bases, J shed 3 bases, and the junction held 8 bases outside the gene matches. The CDR3 covers 14 residues.

The chain combines TRBV27 with TRBJ2-7; 10 bases map to TRBD2. Trimming took 3 bases from V and 2 from J; bases not matched to a gene: 4. The germline CDR1 and CDR2 sequences are MNHEY and SMNVEV (reference sequence). The CDR3 has 15 residues. CDR3 sequence: CASSFASGSTYEQYF. The CDR3 DNA is TGTGCCAGCAGTTTCGCTAGCGGGAGTACCTACGAGCAGTACTTC.

Points on this clone: One end of the junction does not line up with germline, which may come from a read error. Other DNA sequences in the sample encode the same CDR3. The rearrangement uses TRBV9 and TRBJ2-7; TRBD2 agrees at 11 bases. The CDR3 has 14 amino acids. CDR1 and CDR2 (germline): SGDLS, YYNGEE. The CDR3 DNA reads as TGTGCCAGCAGCGGTAGCGGGAGGGCCGATGAGCAGTACTTT. This encodes CASSGSGRADEQYF.

The rearrangement joins TRBV9 to TRBJ2-1, with 7 bases matching TRBD1. CDR3 size: 16 residues. Trimming removed 0 bases from V and 3 bases from J; junction bases left unmatched: 6. Germline V gene sequence: CDR1 SGDLS, CDR2 YYNGEE. CDR3 nucleotides: TGTGCCAGCAGCGTAGGCGACAGGGTGGTCTACAATGAGCAGTTCTTC. Translated, it gives CASSVGDRVVYNEQFF.

This rearrangement joins TRBV19 to TRBJ2-7, with 10 bases matching TRBD1. This CDR3 spans 16 amino acids. Germline V gives CDR1 LNHDA, CDR2 SQIVND (reference sequence). Trimming removed 0 bases from V and 3 bases from J; junction bases left unmatched: 5. For the CDR3, the DNA is TGTGCCAGTAGTATAGAATACGGGACAGGGGACTACGAGCAGTACTTC. It yields the protein CASSIEYGTGDYEQYF.

The chain joins TRBV25-1 to TRBJ1-1; no clear D. Trimming removed 6 bases at V and 8 bases at J, with 10 bases between. Germline CDR1 reads MGHDK; CDR2 reads SYGVNS. This CDR3 is built from 11 residues. The CDR3 bases are TGTGCCAGCAGAATATCATCCGAAGCTTTCTTT. It is translated as CASRISSEAFF.

This chain uses TRBV5-1 with TRBJ1-2; 11 bases line up with TRBD1. The CDR3 sequence is 15 residues long. Unmatched junction bases numbered 5, after V lost 1 base and J lost 6 bases. Germline CDR1 SGHRS, CDR2 YFSETQ. The CDR3 DNA reads as TGCGCCAGCAGCTTGTACGGACAGGGGGCGGATGGCTACACCTTC. Translating gives CASSLYGQGADGYTF.